The 29 T cell receptor beta chains in this list originate from one sample, sequenced in a study of CD8 T cells in Susac syndrome (dated by TCRdb to 2018 to 2020). Library preparation employed the immunoSEQ multiplex PCR assay. RNA was extracted using the RNeasy kit, and roughly 0.5 to 1 ug of the RNA was reverse transcribed with random hexamers. In TCRdb, the public reads were trimmed at Q25 with fastp and aligned with MiXCR, with productive beta chains retained. Rows are combined by CDR3 protein, so each entry shows the most common genes and DNA. Counted in this sample were 160,000 or so distinct CDR3 sequences; approximately 90% of them appeared once. The top ten clones comprise roughly 0.08% of the sample. Material: CD4+ T cells from PBMCs. These receptors all come from a human donor in good health.

The chain has TRBV3-1 and TRBJ2-1, with 7 bases aligning to TRBD1. Losses at the gene ends were 3 bases for V and 0 bases for J; bases not matched to a gene: 5. CDR3 length equals 16 residues. Germline lookup yields CDR1 LGHDT and CDR2 YNNKEL (reference sequence). Here the CDR3 reads CASSHAGTASYNEQFF. CDR3 nucleotides: TGTGCCAGCAGCCACGCCGGGACAGCCTCCTACAATGAGCAGTTCTTC.

The chain has TRBV20-1 and TRBJ2-5; D unclear. Between the trimmed V and J ends, which lost 3 bases and 4 bases, there was a span of 9 bases. This CDR3 comprises 12 residues. Germline values: CDR1 DFQATT, CDR2 SNEGSKA (reference sequence). DNA for the CDR3: TGCAGTGCTAGGGACCGAGGAGAGACCCAGTACTTC. Amino acids: CSARDRGETQYF.

This chain links TRBV6-5 with TRBJ2-3, with D possibly TRBD1 on 6 matching bases. Germline CDR1 is MNHEY and CDR2 is SVGAGI. V lost 0 bases, J lost 2 bases, and 18 bases lay in between. The CDR3 has 18 residues. The CDR3 sequence: CASSYSIPGTPSTDTQYF. Written as DNA, the CDR3 is TGTGCCAGCAGTTACTCGATTCCAGGGACACCCTCCACAGATACGCAGTATTTT.

The V and J genes are TRBV6-2 or TRBV6-3 and TRBJ2-3; 11 positions match TRBD2. The CDR3 is made up of 15 amino acids. V was clipped by 4 bases and J by 0 bases; unmatched bases: 0. From germline, CDR1 is MNHEY and CDR2 SVGEGT. CDR3 loop: CASSSSGRSTDTQYF. In nucleotides, the CDR3 is TGTGCCAGCAGTTCTAGCGGGAGGAGCACAGATACGCAGTATTTT.

The rearrangement links TRBV12-3 or TRBV12-4 to TRBJ2-5, with D hard to call. The ends were cut back, 6 bases at V and 0 bases at J, with 11 bases in the middle. The CDR3 is made up of 14 amino acids. CDR3: CASRPGPNQETQYF. The CDR3 DNA reads as TGTGCCAGCAGACCCGGACCGAACCAAGAGACCCAGTACTTC.

The rearrangement joins TRBV7-9 to TRBJ2-7, with a weak D call TRBD2 (6 bases). Germline CDR1 reads SEHNR; CDR2 reads FQNEAQ (reference sequence). CDR3 size: 14 residues. Trimming took 5 bases from V and 3 from J, leaving 14 bases between them. The CDR3 DNA follows: TGTGCCAGCAGCGGGACCGGGAGCTACTACGAGCAGTACTTC. Protein product: CASSGTGSYYEQYF.

The chain is built from TRBV5-4 and TRBJ2-3; D is undetermined. Trimming removed 4 bases at V and 4 bases at J, with 13 bases between. Germline values: CDR1 SGHNT, CDR2 YYREEE (reference sequence). The CDR3 is made up of 14 amino acids. The CDR3 spells CASSGITQADTQYF. The CDR3 DNA reads TGTGCCAGCAGCGGCATTACCCAGGCAGATACGCAGTATTTT.

This chain connects TRBV25-1 to TRBJ1-2, with 7 bases matching TRBD1. The CDR3 length is 14 residues. After removal of 10 bases from V and 6 bases from J, the junction contained 14 bases not matched to a gene. Germline V lookup: CDR1 MGHDK, CDR2 SYGVNS. The CDR3 reads CATFGRTGRHGYTF. The CDR3 nucleotides read TGTGCCACTTTTGGTCGGACAGGTCGTCATGGCTACACCTTC.

The V call is TRBV6-2 or TRBV6-3, the J call TRBJ2-7; D remains ambiguous. V lost 7 bases and J 4 bases, leaving 14 bases between the germline ends. CDR3 length: 13 amino acids. Looked up from germline, CDR1 is MNHEY and CDR2 is SVGEGT. The CDR3 coding sequence is TGTGCCAGCAACCCCCGGCGCCTGTACGAGCAGTACTTC. Translation: CASNPRRLYEQYF.

The chain uses TRBV29-1 and TRBJ2-3; D ambiguous. Between the trimmed V and J ends, which lost 3 bases and 5 bases, there was a span of 15 bases. CDR3 length equals 14 residues. In germline, CDR1 is SQVTM, CDR2 ANQGSEA. In DNA, the CDR3 is TGCAGCGTTGAGGGCGGTCCCCTGGGAGATACGCAGTATTTT. Translated: CSVEGGPLGDTQYF.

This chain connects TRBV30 to TRBJ2-2, with D possibly being TRBD2 (7 bases). V was clipped by 8 bases and J by 5 bases, with 12 bases between them. CDR1 and CDR2 (germline): GTSNPN, SVGIG (reference sequence). The CDR3 covers 12 residues. The CDR3 spells CAGGGATGELFF. The CDR3 region has the DNA TGTGCCGGAGGGGGGGCGACCGGGGAGCTGTTTTTT. The entire variable domain, with the rest obtained from reference TRBV30 and TRBJ2-2, is as follows: SQTIHQWPATLVQPVGSPLSLECTVEGTSNPNLYWYRQAAGRGLQLLFYSVGIGQISSEVPQNLSASRPQDRQFILSSKKLLLSDSGFYLCAGGGATGELFFGEGSRLTVL.

The rearrangement joins TRBV12-3 or TRBV12-4 to TRBJ1-2; 7 bases align to TRBD1. Losses at the gene ends were 9 bases for V and 2 bases for J; bases not matched to a gene: 6. CDR3 size: 13 residues. CDR3 DNA sequence: TGTGCCAGTTCCGGGACAGCGAACTATGGCTACACCTTC. Translating gives CASSGTANYGYTF.

The V and J genes are TRBV9 and TRBJ2-2, with 8 bases that match TRBD2. The CDR3 has 16 residues. In germline, CDR1 is SGDLS, CDR2 YYNGEE. The V gene end was trimmed by 4 bases and the J gene end by 5 bases; junction bases not matched to a gene: 10. In nucleotides, the CDR3 is TGTGCCAGCAGCCCCGGGGGGGCAGGGGTTACCGGGGAGCTGTTTTTT. Its translation is CASSPGGAGVTGELFF.

This chain uses TRBV29-1 with TRBJ2-3; 12 nucleotides agree with TRBD1. CDR3 length: 15 residues. CDR1 and CDR2 from the germline V gene are SQVTM and ANQGSEA. With V trimmed by 6 bases and J by 5 bases, 9 bases remained unmatched. This chain's CDR3 is CSVIRDRGLLDTQYF. DNA for the CDR3: TGCAGCGTCATCCGGGACAGGGGGCTTTTAGATACGCAGTATTTT.

V and J are TRBV7-3 and TRBJ2-2; 7 bases line up with TRBD1. V was clipped by 5 bases and J by 6 bases; unmatched bases: 6. This CDR3 contains 14 residues. Per the germline V gene, CDR1 is SGHTA and CDR2 is FQGTGA. The CDR3 reads CASSPAQGAGELFF. CDR3 in DNA: TGTGCCAGCAGCCCCGCCCAGGGGGCCGGGGAGCTGTTTTTT.

This clonotype has only one observation. For the CDR3, the DNA is TGTGCCAGCAGTTTCACGAAGGACAGGTTCCAAGAGACCCAGTACTTC. Encoded protein: CASSFTKDRFQETQYF. This chain links TRBV5-5 with TRBJ2-5; 7 bases match TRBD1. CDR1 is SGHKS, CDR2 YYEKEE, per germline (reference sequence). The CDR3 covers 16 residues. Losses at the gene ends were 5 bases for V and 1 base for J; bases not matched to a gene: 11.

This clonotype occurred once. The rearrangement joins TRBV2 to TRBJ1-2; 9 nucleotides agree with TRBD1. Per germline, CDR1 SNHLY and CDR2 FYNNEI. The V and J ends lost 8 bases and 8 bases, in that order; junction bases with no gene match: 12. CDR3 size: 14 residues. The CDR3 protein is CASERTGATNGYTF. As DNA, the CDR3 is TGTGCCAGCGAACGGACAGGGGCGACTAACGGCTACACCTTC.

The chain links TRBV20-1 to TRBJ2-3; D is perhaps TRBD1 or TRBD2 (5 bases each). This CDR3 comprises 15 residues. The germline V gene encodes CDR1 DFQATT and CDR2 SNEGSKA (reference sequence). V was pared by 3 bases and J by 2 bases, with 15 bases between. The CDR3 reads CSARGMVGTTDTQYF. The CDR3 DNA sequence: TGCAGTGCTAGGGGGATGGTGGGGACCACAGATACGCAGTATTTT.

This sequence joins TRBV18 and TRBJ2-1, with D possibly TRBD2 on 6 matching bases. The germline V and J ends were trimmed by 2 bases and 8 bases, with 7 bases remaining between them. Germline V gives CDR1 KGHSH, CDR2 LQKENI. The CDR3 runs 12 residues. The CDR3 region has the DNA TGTGCCAGCTCACCATCGGGGGATGAGCAGTTCTTC. Translation: CASSPSGDEQFF.

The chain recombines TRBV6-5 with TRBJ2-7; TRBD1 or TRBD2 may be the D gene (5 bases each). In germline, CDR1 is MNHEY, CDR2 SVGAGI. This CDR3 region has 14 residues. Trimming removed 6 bases from V and 2 bases from J, with 14 bases in between. CDR3 in amino acids: CASRRDGLPYEQYF. The CDR3 region has the DNA TGTGCCAGCAGAAGGGACGGCCTCCCCTACGAGCAGTACTTC.

This clonotype was counted once. The gene calls are TRBV9 and TRBJ1-2, with 7 bases matching TRBD1. CDR3 size: 15 residues. With 5 bases clipped from V and 2 bases from J, the junction kept 9 bases outside the gene matches. Germline CDR1 and CDR2: SGDLS and YYNGEE. The CDR3 sequence: CASSQTGNSNYGYTF. The CDR3 DNA reads TGTGCCAGCAGTCAGACAGGGAATTCAAACTATGGCTACACCTTC.

The chain is built from TRBV5-1 and TRBJ1-3; tentative D call: TRBD1 (6 bases). CDR1 and CDR2 (germline): SGHRS, YFSETQ. This CDR3 spans 13 amino acids. Trimming left V 4 bases short and J 4 bases short, with 9 bases between. CDR3 loop: CASSADRGNTIYF. The DNA for the CDR3 is TGCGCCAGCAGCGCCGACAGGGGAAACACCATATATTTT.

This rearrangement joins TRBV7-9 to TRBJ1-2; 8 nucleotides agree with TRBD1. Trimming cost V 2 bases and J 8 bases; bases outside gene matches: 7. The CDR3 consists of 14 residues. CDR1 is SEHNR and CDR2 is FQNEAQ in the germline V gene (reference sequence). The CDR3 DNA is TGTGCCAGCAGCTTATCGACAGGGGAGATCGGCTACACCTTC. The encoded protein is CASSLSTGEIGYTF. Together with reference TRBV7-9 and TRBJ1-2, the CDR3 gives the full variable domain: DTGVSQNPRHKITKRGQNVTFRCDPISEHNRLYWYRQTLGQGPEFLTYFQNEAQLEKSRLLSDRFSAERPKGSFSTLEIQRTEQGDSAMYLCASSLSTGEIGYTFGSGTRLTVV.

This chain uses TRBV10-3 with TRBJ1-5; 10 bases map to TRBD1. Germline trimming cut 6 bases from V and 5 bases from J; bases unmatched to any gene: 4. Germline CDR1 is ENHRY and CDR2 is SYGVKD. This CDR3 has 14 amino acids. The CDR3 DNA sequence: TGTGCCATCAGCGCCGGGACAGGGGATCAGCCCCAGCATTTT. Its translation: CAISAGTGDQPQHF.

The V and J genes are TRBV15 and TRBJ2-1, with D hard to call. CDR1 is LNHNV, CDR2 YYDKDF, per germline (reference sequence). V gave up 8 bases and J gave up 4 bases, with 6 bases separating them. The CDR3 spans 11 residues. CDR3 nucleotides: TGTGCCACCGGACGGTACAATGAGCAGTTCTTC. Translated, it gives CATGRYNEQFF. Complete variable domain (other parts from reference TRBV15 and TRBJ2-1): DAMVIQNPRYQVTQFGKPVTLSCSQTLNHNVMYWYQQKSSQAPKLLFHYYDKDFNNEADTPDNFQSRRPNTSFCFLDIRSPGLGDTAMYLCATGRYNEQFFGPGTRLTVL.

V is TRBV28 and J is TRBJ2-5; D uncertain. Germline V CDR1 and CDR2: MDHEN, SYDVKM. This CDR3 has 13 residues. V gave up 4 bases and J gave up 0 bases, with 6 bases separating them. CDR3 protein: CASSSPNQETQYF. The CDR3 DNA reads TGTGCCAGCAGTTCACCGAACCAAGAGACCCAGTACTTC.

CDR3 DNA: TGCGCCAGCAGCTCCGTAGCGGGAGGGCGTAGCGGAACGCAGTATTTT. This translates into CASSSVAGGRSGTQYF. The rearrangement joins TRBV5-1 to TRBJ2-3; TRBD2 matches 11 bases. The V segment lost 3 bases and the J segment 9 bases; nucleotides outside the gene matches: 12. Germline V CDR1 and CDR2: SGHRS, YFSETQ. CDR3 length equals 16 residues.

J is TRBJ2-7 and V is TRBV24-1; maybe TRBD1 (6 bases). This CDR3 contains 13 residues. The germline V gene has CDR1 KGHDR and CDR2 SFDVKD. V was pared by 6 bases and J by 3 bases, with 11 bases between. CDR3 sequence (DNA): TGTGCCACCAGTTCCCCAGGGGTCTACGAGCAGTACTTC. It translates to CATSSPGVYEQYF.

The gene calls are TRBV7-2 and TRBJ1-5; TRBD1 is a possible D gene (6 bases). The V end lost 5 bases, the J end lost 4 bases, and 9 bases lay between the germline ends. The length of the CDR3 is 13 residues. In germline, CDR1 is SGHTA, CDR2 FQGNSA. The CDR3 sequence is CASSAGQNQPQHF. CDR3 nucleotide sequence: TGTGCCAGCAGCGCAGGACAGAATCAGCCCCAGCATTTT.